This is a list of T cell receptor beta chains from one sample in a study of tumor-infiltrating lymphocytes in glioblastoma multiforme. From the multiplex PCR reads, TCRdb called clonotypes with MiXCR, one entry per CDR3 protein. The sample carries some 13,000 distinct CDR3 sequences, 60% to 75% recorded once. The material sequenced was brain tumor tissue. These receptors were collected from a male donor with glioblastoma. CDR3s include the opening cysteine and the closing phenylalanine or tryptophan. The order of the fields is CDR3 DNA, CDR3 protein, D gene, clone size, V gene, J gene. A D gene is named only where the DNA matches it firmly. Expanded clones are given a class, and other clones once, few, many or no size at all.

CDR3 DNA: TGTGCCAACGGGGAACGGGTGGAGACCCACTACTTC; CDR3 protein: CANGERVETHYF; D gene: NA; clone size: NA; V gene: TRBV2; J gene: TRBJ2-5
CDR3 DNA: TGTGCCAGCAGCTTCTCCGGGACAGGCGCCTACAATGAGCAGTTCTTC; CDR3 protein: CASSFSGTGAYNEQFF; D gene: TRBD1; clone size: NA; V gene: TRBV11-2; J gene: TRBJ2-1
CDR3 DNA: TGCAGTGCTAGAGACACGACAGTAAAAAACATTCAGTACTTC; CDR3 protein: CSARDTTVKNIQYF; D gene: NA; clone size: once; V gene: TRBV20-1; J gene: TRBJ2-4
CDR3 DNA: TGCAGTGCGCGAACTAGCGGAAGGGCCACGTACAATGAGCAGTTCTTC; CDR3 protein: CSARTSGRATYNEQFF; D gene: TRBD2; clone size: NA; V gene: TRBV20-1; J gene: TRBJ2-1
CDR3 DNA: TGTGCCAGCAGAATTGGACTAGCGGGACAGACCCAATACTTC; CDR3 protein: CASRIGLAGQTQYF; D gene: TRBD2; clone size: NA; V gene: TRBV11-2; J gene: TRBJ2-5
CDR3 DNA: TGTGCCAGCAGCCACCACTCTACCGGGATCTCCTATGGCTACACCTTC; CDR3 protein: CASSHHSTGISYGYTF; D gene: NA; clone size: NA; V gene: TRBV16; J gene: TRBJ1-2
CDR3 DNA: TGTGCCAGCAGCCCTTCCGGGTTTAGCAATCAGCCCCAGCATTTT; CDR3 protein: CASSPSGFSNQPQHF; D gene: NA; clone size: NA; V gene: TRBV6-2/TRBV6-3; J gene: TRBJ1-5
CDR3 DNA: TGTGCCAGCAGTTACTCGGCGACTAGCGGGGGCTCCTACAATGAGCAGTTCTTC; CDR3 protein: CASSYSATSGGSYNEQFF; D gene: TRBD2; clone size: few; V gene: TRBV6-5; J gene: TRBJ2-1
CDR3 DNA: TGCAGTGCTAGAGATCCTAGCGGGGCCGAGCAGTTCTTC; CDR3 protein: CSARDPSGAEQFF; D gene: TRBD2; clone size: many; V gene: TRBV20-1; J gene: TRBJ2-1
CDR3 DNA: TGTGCCAGCAGCTTAGAGGGACAGGGACATACTCAGTATTTT; CDR3 protein: CASSLEGQGHTQYF; D gene: TRBD1; clone size: NA; V gene: TRBV11-3; J gene: TRBJ2-3
CDR3 DNA: TGTGCCAGCAGTGGTGGAGGAGGATCCTACGATGAGCAGTTCTTC; CDR3 protein: CASSGGGGSYDEQFF; D gene: NA; clone size: NA; V gene: TRBV6-1; J gene: TRBJ2-1
CDR3 DNA: TGCAGCGAATTAACTCTCTCAGCCACTTATAATGAGCGGTTCTTC; CDR3 protein: CSELTLSATYNERFF; D gene: NA; clone size: NA; V gene: TRBV29-1; J gene: TRBJ2-1
CDR3 DNA: TGCGCCAGCAGCGTCCCGGGACAGGGGTCGGAGACCCAGTACTTC; CDR3 protein: CASSVPGQGSETQYF; D gene: TRBD1; clone size: medium-sized; V gene: TRBV4-1; J gene: TRBJ2-5
CDR3 DNA: TGCGCCAGCAGCGACAACCCGGTCGGGAGGGCCACAGATACGCAGTATTTT; CDR3 protein: CASSDNPVGRATDTQYF; D gene: TRBD2; clone size: NA; V gene: TRBV5-1; J gene: TRBJ2-3
CDR3 DNA: TGCAGTGCTAGAGAACTAACTACCCAAGAGACCCAGACCTTC; CDR3 protein: CSARELTTQETQTF; D gene: NA; clone size: NA; V gene: TRBV20-1; J gene: TRBJ2-5
CDR3 DNA: TGTGCCAGCAGCTTAACCGGGAGGTGTGGCTACACCTTC; CDR3 protein: CASSLTGRCGYTF; D gene: NA; clone size: once; V gene: TRBV5-5; J gene: TRBJ1-2
CDR3 DNA: TGTGCCAGCAGTCTCGGGACCACGAGAGGCTATGGCTACACCTTC; CDR3 protein: CASSLGTTRGYGYTF; D gene: NA; clone size: few; V gene: TRBV2; J gene: TRBJ1-2
CDR3 DNA: TGCGCCAGCAGCTCACGGCCCGGCTACGAGCAGTACTTC; CDR3 protein: CASSSRPGYEQYF; D gene: NA; clone size: NA; V gene: TRBV4-1; J gene: TRBJ2-7
CDR3 DNA: TGTGCCAGCAGTTTAGTCGGGGACCGCTATTGTTACACCTTC; CDR3 protein: CASSLVGDRYCYTF; D gene: NA; clone size: NA; V gene: TRBV12-3/TRBV12-4; J gene: TRBJ1-2
CDR3 DNA: TGTGCCAGCAGACCTGGTGGAACCGGGACAGAGGCTAACACTGAAGCTTTCTTT; CDR3 protein: CASRPGGTGTEANTEAFF; D gene: TRBD1; clone size: NA; V gene: TRBV11-2; J gene: TRBJ1-1
CDR3 DNA: TGTGCCAGCAGTGGACTGGACAGGGGCCCCTACAATGATCAGTTCTTC; CDR3 protein: CASSGLDRGPYNDQFF; D gene: TRBD1; clone size: NA; V gene: TRBV6-1; J gene: TRBJ2-1
CDR3 DNA: TGTGTCAGCAGCTTAAGGCAGGGGTCCAATGAGCAGTTCTTC; CDR3 protein: CVSSLRQGSNEQFF; D gene: NA; clone size: NA; V gene: TRBV11-3; J gene: TRBJ2-1